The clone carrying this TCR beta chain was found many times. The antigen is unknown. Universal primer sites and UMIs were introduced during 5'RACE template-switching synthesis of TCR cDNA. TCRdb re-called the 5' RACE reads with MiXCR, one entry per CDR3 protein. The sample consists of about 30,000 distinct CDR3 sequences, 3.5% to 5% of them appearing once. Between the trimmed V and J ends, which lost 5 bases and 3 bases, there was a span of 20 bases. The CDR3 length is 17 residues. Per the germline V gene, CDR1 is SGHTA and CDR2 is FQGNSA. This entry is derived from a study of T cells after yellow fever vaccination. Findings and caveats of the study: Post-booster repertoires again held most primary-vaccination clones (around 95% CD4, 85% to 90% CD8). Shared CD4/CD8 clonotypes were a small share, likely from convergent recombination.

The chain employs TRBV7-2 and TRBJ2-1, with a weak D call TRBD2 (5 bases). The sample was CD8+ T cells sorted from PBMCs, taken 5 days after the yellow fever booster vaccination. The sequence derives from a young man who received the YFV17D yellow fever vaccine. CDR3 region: CASSRSPGPSSYNEQFF. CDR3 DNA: TGTGCCAGCAGCCGTAGCCCCGGTCCTAGCAGCTACAATGAGCAGTTCTTC. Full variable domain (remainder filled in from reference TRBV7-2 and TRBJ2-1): GAGVSQSPSNKVTEKGKDVELRCDPISGHTALYWYRQSLGQGLEFLIYFQGNSAPDKSGLPSDRFSAERTGGSVSTLTIQRTQQEDSAVYLCASSRSPGPSSYNEQFFGPGTRLTVL.